This TCR beta chain was profiled in a study of technical replicates of blood from a handful of donors. This clone was seen only once. CDR1 and CDR2 from the germline V gene are SGHNT and YYREEE (reference sequence). V was trimmed by 2 bases and J by 4 bases, leaving 11 bases between them. The CDR3 sequence is 14 residues long. Sequenced by immunoSEQ multiplex PCR; TCRdb stores in-frame clones only, minus some. The data contain 70,000 or so clones, over 80% of them singletons. The sequence derives from a human donor in good health. Some clones in this sample may be carry-over from other donors' samples. The sample comprised PBMCs. The V and J genes are TRBV5-4 and TRBJ2-3; perhaps TRBD2 as D (5 bases). In nucleotides, the CDR3 is TGTGCCAGCAGCTTTGAGGGAACCTCAGATACGCAGTATTTT. It specifies CASSFEGTSDTQYF.